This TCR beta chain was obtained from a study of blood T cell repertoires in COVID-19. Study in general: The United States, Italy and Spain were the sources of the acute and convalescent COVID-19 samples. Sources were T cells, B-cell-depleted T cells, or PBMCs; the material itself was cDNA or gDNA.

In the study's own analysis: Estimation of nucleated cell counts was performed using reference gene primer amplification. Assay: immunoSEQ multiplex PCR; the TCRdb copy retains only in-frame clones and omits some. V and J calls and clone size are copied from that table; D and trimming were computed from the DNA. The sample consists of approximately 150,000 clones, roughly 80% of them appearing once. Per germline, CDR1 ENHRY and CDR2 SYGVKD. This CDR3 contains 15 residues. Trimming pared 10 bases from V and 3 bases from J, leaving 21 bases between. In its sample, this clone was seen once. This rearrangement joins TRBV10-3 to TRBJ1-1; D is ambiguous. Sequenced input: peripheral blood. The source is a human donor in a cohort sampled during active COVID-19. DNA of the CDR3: TGTGCCACTTTGGGCTCCAGAGGGTCGGACACTGAAGCTTTCTTT. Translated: CATLGSRGSDTEAFF.